This TCR beta chain was recorded in a study of control samples from healthy donors and cancer patients. This CDR3 spans 14 amino acids. The ends lost 3 bases at V and 5 bases at J; junction bases unmatched: 4. CDR1 SGHRS and CDR2 YFSETQ come from the germline V gene. Clones were read by immunoSEQ multiplex PCR, and TCRdb kept only the in-frame ones, dropping some. Here the sample spans about 28,000 clones, 91% being singletons. The chain joins TRBV5-1 to TRBJ1-4; 7 bases agree with TRBD1. This receptor was taken from a man aged 45 to 65 with lung cancer. The sample comprised PBMCs. Here the CDR3 DNA reads TGCGCCAGCAGCTCGGGACAGCCCAATGAAAAACTGTTTTTT. Translating it yields CASSSGQPNEKLFF.